These T cell receptor beta chains were read from a single sample in a study of blood T cell repertoires in COVID-19. TCRdb's copy holds only in-frame clones and misses some; the assay was immunoSEQ multiplex PCR. The table has about 130,000 clones, about 88% seen once. Sequencing used peripheral blood. These receptors were obtained from a man aged 45-65 years with active COVID-19. Each CDR3 is given with its conserved first and last residue. A D gene is named only where the DNA matches it firmly. The size field is filled for only some rows; it gives once, few, many or a size class.

cdr3_length,d_call,v_call,clone_size,j_call,cdr3_aa,cdr3_nt
16,TRBD2,TRBV4-2,-,TRBJ2-1,CASSQEASGAYNEQFF,TGTGCCAGCAGCCAAGAGGCTAGCGGAGCATACAATGAGCAGTTCTTC
12,TRBD2,TRBV28,few,TRBJ2-3,CASSRSGRTQYF,TGTGCCAGCAGTCGTAGCGGGAGGACGCAGTATTTT
15,TRBD1,TRBV6-5,once,TRBJ2-1,CASTRFGTGRDEQFF,TGTGCCAGCACACGTTTCGGGACAGGGAGGGATGAGCAGTTCTTC
14,-,TRBV9,-,TRBJ2-2,CASSTRDLGGELFF,TGTGCCAGCAGCACGCGGGACCTCGGAGGGGAGCTGTTTTTT
17,TRBD2,TRBV3-1/TRBV3-2,-,TRBJ2-3,CASSSLEQLAGGYTQYF,TGTGCCAGCAGCTCCCTGGAGCAGCTAGCGGGAGGATATACGCAGTATTTT
13,-,TRBV29-1,-,TRBJ2-2,CSVGGPRSGELFF,TGCAGCGTTGGTGGCCCCCGCTCCGGGGAGCTGTTTTTT
17,-,TRBV4-1,once,TRBJ2-5,CASSQAQNQGPQETQYF,TGCGCCAGCAGCCAAGCTCAGAATCAGGGGCCCCAAGAGACCCAGTACTTC
15,TRBD1,TRBV29-1,-,TRBJ1-2,CSVPRQGRTSYGYTF,TGCAGCGTTCCCCGACAGGGTAGAACCTCCTATGGCTACACCTTC
16,-,TRBV7-8,-,TRBJ2-4,CASSQGTSLAKNIQYF,TGTGCCAGCAGCCAAGGGACAAGTCTAGCCAAAAACATTCAGTACTTC
14,TRBD1,TRBV5-4,few,TRBJ1-1,CASSYGTVNTEAFF,TGTGCCAGCAGTTACGGGACAGTGAACACTGAAGCTTTCTTT
13,-,TRBV19,-,TRBJ2-1,CASSVGSYNEQFF,TGTGCCAGTAGTGTAGGGAGTTACAATGAGCAGTTCTTC
14,-,TRBV19,-,TRBJ2-3,CASSVRQVTDTQYF,TGTGCCAGTAGTGTGAGACAGGTGACAGATACGCAGTATTTT
16,TRBD1,TRBV19,-,TRBJ1-5,CASSPSRGRSNQPQHF,TGTGCCAGTAGTCCCTCGAGGGGGCGAAGCAATCAGCCCCAGCATTTT
13,-,TRBV24-1,-,TRBJ2-1,CATSTDWLNEQFF,TGTGCCACCAGTACGGACTGGCTCAATGAGCAGTTCTTC
13,-,TRBV5-1,few,TRBJ1-6,CASSAGGDSPLHF,TGCGCCAGCAGCGCAGGAGGGGATTCACCCCTCCACTTT
18,TRBD2,TRBV5-1,-,TRBJ2-1,CASSLVGLGGRGFNEQFF,TGCGCCAGCAGCTTGGTAGGTCTAGGCGGGAGAGGTTTCAATGAGCAGTTCTTC
15,TRBD2,TRBV6-1,-,TRBJ2-1,CASSDVAGTYNEQFF,TGTGCCAGCAGTGATGTAGCGGGGACCTACAATGAGCAGTTCTTC
16,-,TRBV11-1,-,TRBJ1-1,CASSFRIGGSGLEAFF,TGTGCCAGCAGCTTTAGGATTGGTGGGTCGGGATTAGAAGCTTTCTTT
14,TRBD2,TRBV30,-,TRBJ2-2,CAWRAGVNTGELFF,TGTGCCTGGAGAGCGGGAGTAAACACCGGGGAGCTGTTTTTT
13,-,TRBV18,-,TRBJ2-3,CASSPDLADTQYF,TGTGCCAGCTCACCAGACTTAGCCGATACGCAGTATTTT
14,-,TRBV6-5,-,TRBJ1-3,CASRPGLGGNTIYF,TGTGCCAGCAGGCCGGGACTAGGCGGAAACACCATATATTTT
13,-,TRBV5-4,-,TRBJ1-3,CASSRQTGNTIYF,TGTGCCAGCAGCCGACAAACTGGAAACACCATATATTTT
15,TRBD2,TRBV3-1/TRBV3-2,-,TRBJ2-1,CASSPSGGGYNEQFF,TGTGCCAGCAGCCCCAGCGGGGGGGGTTACAATGAGCAGTTCTTC
17,TRBD2,TRBV5-8,-,TRBJ2-3,CASSLATSGRSTDTQYF,TGTGCCAGCAGCTTAGCAACTAGCGGACGAAGCACAGATACGCAGTATTTT
13,TRBD1,TRBV6-5,-,TRBJ2-1,CASSYSGQGTQFF,TGTGCCAGCAGTTACTCCGGACAGGGTACGCAGTTCTTC
16,TRBD1,TRBV11-3,-,TRBJ2-2,CASSPRGQGGSGELFF,TGTGCCAGCAGCCCCAGGGGACAGGGGGGTTCCGGGGAGCTGTTTTTT
17,TRBD1,TRBV3-1/TRBV3-2,-,TRBJ1-6,CASSQGDRVLLNSPLHF,TGTGCCAGCAGCCAAGGGGACAGGGTCCTACTTAATTCACCCCTCCACTTT
13,-,TRBV15,-,TRBJ2-1,CATGRPLYNEQFF,TGTGCCACAGGGAGGCCCCTCTACAATGAGCAGTTCTTC
13,TRBD1,TRBV6-5,-,TRBJ2-4,CASRLDRVGIQYF,TGTGCCAGCAGATTGGACAGGGTTGGCATTCAGTACTTC
13,-,TRBV3-1/TRBV3-2,-,TRBJ1-5,CASSQTGNQPQHF,TGTGCCAGCAGCCAAACAGGGAATCAGCCCCAGCATTTT
16,TRBD1,TRBV7-2,-,TRBJ2-1,CASSRGPGTGTNEQFF,TGTGCCAGCAGCAGGGGACCCGGGACAGGGACCAATGAGCAGTTCTTC
14,TRBD2,TRBV4-1,-,TRBJ2-5,CASSQEGLYRDQYF,TGCGCCAGCAGCCAAGAGGGACTATACCGGGACCAGTACTTC
16,-,TRBV6-1,-,TRBJ1-4,CASSVGLVATNEKLFF,TGTGCCAGCAGTGTGGGCTTAGTTGCAACTAATGAAAAACTGTTTTTT
16,TRBD1,TRBV4-1,-,TRBJ1-1,CASSQDTQGAGTEAFF,TGCGCCAGCAGCCAAGATACCCAGGGGGCTGGCACTGAAGCTTTCTTT
17,-,TRBV24-1,few,TRBJ2-7,CATSDFWGGRSLYEQYF,TGTGCCACCAGTGATTTTTGGGGGGGGCGGTCCCTCTACGAGCAGTACTTC
14,-,TRBV5-1,few,TRBJ1-1,CASSPKSGNTEAFF,TGCGCCAGCAGCCCAAAGTCCGGGAACACTGAAGCTTTCTTT
13,TRBD1,TRBV5-1,-,TRBJ1-1,CASSMDRATEAFF,TGCGCCAGCAGCATGGACAGGGCAACTGAAGCTTTCTTT
12,TRBD1,TRBV29-1,-,TRBJ2-7,CSVGGTGIEQYF,TGCAGCGTTGGAGGGACAGGGATAGAGCAGTACTTC
13,TRBD1,TRBV19,few,TRBJ1-2,CASSIGTGSGYTF,TGTGCCAGTAGTATAGGGACAGGGTCGGGCTACACCTTC
16,TRBD2,TRBV18,-,TRBJ2-1,CASSPRLAGGGNEQFF,TGTGCCAGCTCACCGCGTCTAGCGGGAGGGGGTAATGAGCAGTTCTTC